The entry below describes one TCR beta chain. The antigen remains undetermined. These data originate in a study of high-grade serous ovarian cancer treatment subgroups. Study-level information: Samples averaged approximately 15,000 reads and about 7,500 unique TCR beta rearrangements.

Overall study findings and caveats: The analyses considered CDR3 and ignored CDR1 and CDR2. Spatial context was lost because tumors were sequenced in bulk. TCR relatedness rose with neoantigen level and trended with mutation load.

The CDR3 has 15 amino acids. The V end lost 0 bases, the J end lost 3 bases, and 13 bases lay between the germline ends. Germline V gene data show CDR1 as SGHNT and CDR2 as YYREEE (reference sequence). Tumor tissue was taken before any definitive surgery or chemotherapy was given. TCRdb keeps only in-frame clones here, not all; method: immunoSEQ multiplex PCR. The table includes 3,000 or so clones, approximately 62% detected once. The gene calls are TRBV5-4 and TRBJ2-7; D may be TRBD1 (8 bases). The receptor was isolated from a human donor with high-grade serous ovarian cancer. The sequencing input was tumor tissue. In DNA form, the CDR3 reads TGTGCCAGCAGCTTGGCGGGGGGACAGGACTACGAGCAGTACTTC. This sequence encodes CASSLAGGQDYEQYF.